This T cell receptor (beta chain) was recorded in a study of cytomegalovirus exposure and HLA in healthy donors. Overall study findings and caveats: In an earlier analysis, in some 540 donors, most V segments appeared productive either ~90% or ~30% of the time.

Comments on this clone: Its antigen remains unidentified.

The CDR3 is 13 amino acids. Germline-derived CDR1 and CDR2 are LNHDA and SQIVND (reference sequence). The germline V and J ends were trimmed by 5 bases and 7 bases, with 15 bases remaining between them. Primers for the PCR totalled 60 Vbeta and 13 Jbeta. Libraries were prepared by immunoSEQ multiplex PCR; TCRdb keeps only in-frame clonotypes and omits some of them. The sample has under 150,000 clones; almost 80% are singletons. Sampled while nominally healthy, donors likely had unrecorded immune exposures. This chain joins TRBV19 and TRBJ2-7; D may be TRBD1 (5 bases). Material: PBMCs. This TCR came from a woman aged 25 to 39 in good health and CMV-seronegative. The CDR3 loop is CASSLQGVGEQYF. The CDR3 bases are TGTGCCAGTAGTCTCCAAGGGGTGGGTGAGCAGTACTTC.